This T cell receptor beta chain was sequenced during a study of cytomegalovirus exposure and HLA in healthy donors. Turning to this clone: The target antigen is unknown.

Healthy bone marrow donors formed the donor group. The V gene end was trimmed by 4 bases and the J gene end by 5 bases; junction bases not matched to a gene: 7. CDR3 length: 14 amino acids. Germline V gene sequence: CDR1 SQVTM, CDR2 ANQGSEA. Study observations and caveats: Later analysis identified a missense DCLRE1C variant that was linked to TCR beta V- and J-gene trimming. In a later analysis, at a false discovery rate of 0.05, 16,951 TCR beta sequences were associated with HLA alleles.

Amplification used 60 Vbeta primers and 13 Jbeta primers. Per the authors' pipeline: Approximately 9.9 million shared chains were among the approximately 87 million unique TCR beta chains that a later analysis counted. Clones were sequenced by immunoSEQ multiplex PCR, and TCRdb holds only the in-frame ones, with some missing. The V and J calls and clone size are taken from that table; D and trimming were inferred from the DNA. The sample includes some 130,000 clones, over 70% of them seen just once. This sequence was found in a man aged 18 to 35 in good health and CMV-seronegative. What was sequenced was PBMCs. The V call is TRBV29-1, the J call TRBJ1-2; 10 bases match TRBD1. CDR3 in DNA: TGCAGCGTTGCCCGACAGGGGGCTGGGTATGGCTACACCTTC. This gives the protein CSVARQGAGYGYTF.